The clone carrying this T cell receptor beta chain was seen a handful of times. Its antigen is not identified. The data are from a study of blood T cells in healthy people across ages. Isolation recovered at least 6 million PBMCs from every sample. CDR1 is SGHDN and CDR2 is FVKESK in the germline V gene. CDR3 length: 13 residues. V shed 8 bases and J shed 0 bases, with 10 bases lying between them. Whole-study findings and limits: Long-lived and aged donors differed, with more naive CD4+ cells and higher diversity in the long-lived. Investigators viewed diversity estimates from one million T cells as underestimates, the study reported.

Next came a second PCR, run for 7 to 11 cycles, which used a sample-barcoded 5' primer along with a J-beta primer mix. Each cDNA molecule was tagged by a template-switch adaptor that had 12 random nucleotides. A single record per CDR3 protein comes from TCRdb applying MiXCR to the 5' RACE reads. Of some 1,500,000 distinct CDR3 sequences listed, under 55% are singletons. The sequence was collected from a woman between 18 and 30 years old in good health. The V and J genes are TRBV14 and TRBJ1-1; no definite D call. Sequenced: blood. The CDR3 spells CASGKTLNTEAFF. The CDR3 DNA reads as TGTGCCAGCGGGAAGACACTGAACACTGAAGCTTTCTTT. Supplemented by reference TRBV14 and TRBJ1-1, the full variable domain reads EAGVTQFPSHSVIEKGQTVTLRCDPISGHDNLYWYRRVMGKEIKFLLHFVKESKQDESGMPNNRFLAERTGGTYSTLKVQPAELEDSGVYFCASGKTLNTEAFFGQGTRLTVV.